This TCR beta chain was recovered during a study of blood T cell repertoires in COVID-19 (dated by TCRdb to the early 2020s). The study in broad terms: Samples covering the acute and convalescent phases of COVID-19 were provided by collaborators in the United States, Italy and Spain. The repertoires were made available in a free public database intended to serve as a resource for research on the immune response to SARS-CoV-2. The dataset comprised deeply sampled blood TCRbeta repertoires from subjects exposed to, actively infected with, or recovered from COVID-19. Sample metadata almost always included a de-identified subject ID, COVID-19 status, age in years and sex. Samples came from the ongoing ImmuneRACE study (first 160 participants) plus 1,254 subjects from 6 global collaborators. The material from the prospective study consisted of cDNA or gDNA derived from T cells, B-cell-depleted T cells, or PBMCs. HLA class I and class II types, where available, came from metadata supplied by the sample provider rather than from assay-based typing.

As to this clone: It has no known antigen specificity. No per-base quality is available; no much larger clone lies one base away.

Each collaborating institution followed its own protocols to collect whole blood in K2EDTA tubes. For TCRbeta analysis, collaborators shipped samples as frozen whole blood, isolated PBMCs, or DNA extracted from either of those sample types. Beyond this particular receptor, the publication reports: The amount of clinical and demographic metadata varied by source and participant and was provided uncurated.

V ends up 9 bases short and J 5 bases short, with an unmatched junction base count of 8. The CDR3 goes from the cysteine to the phenylalanine over 13 residues. Only the CDR3 DNA is retained, 39 bases long and in frame from the first base. CDR1 SGHRS and CDR2 YFSETQ are derived from the germline V gene. TCRbeta CDR3 regions were amplified from genomic DNA using the immunoSEQ Assay, a bias-controlled multiplex PCR. The authors' pipeline ran thus. Within the assay, amplification of reference gene primers was used to estimate how many nucleated cells each sample contained. To quantify the absolute abundance of each unique TCRbeta CDR3 rearrangement, sequence reads were collapsed and filtered. For each sample, productive Simpson clonality was calculated by taking the square root of Simpson's diversity index across productive rearrangements. The source is immuneACCESS, and TCRdb retained only in-frame sequences with V and J called. Part of the clones is not carried over; for the studies checked, unresolved V genes explain less than half of this, and the remainder is unexplained. V and J calls and clone size are given by that table; D and trimming were obtained from the DNA. This sample lists 250,000 to 350,000 clones; 80% to 90% were detected once. The ten top clones hold 0.7% to 0.9% of the sample.

The receptor was isolated from a man aged 25-40 years with acute or convalescent COVID-19. Sample: peripheral blood. The chain joins TRBV5-1 to TRBJ1-1; 9 central bases correspond to TRBD1. For the CDR3, the sequence is CATQGALNTEAFF. The bases read TGCGCCACACAGGGGGCGCTTAATACTGAAGCTTTCTTT.